This TCR beta chain was documented in a study of siplizumab effects on memory and regulatory T cells. This clone came up a few times. What it binds is unknown. The data were produced by immunoSEQ multiplex PCR, yet TCRdb's version contains in-frame clones alone and is incomplete. This sample has nearly 85,000 clones; over 80% occur once, and the top ten carry roughly 1.5%. Germline-derived CDR1 and CDR2 are SGHTA and FQGNSA. V lost 6 bases, J lost 4 bases, and 12 bases lay in between. The CDR3 runs to 13 residues. Whole-study findings and limits: Siplizumab conditions gave an average of about 62% Treg-derived mappable alloreactive CD4+ clones, versus about 25% for controls. Confirmation was lacking for the suppressive function of proliferating Tregs derived from siplizumab cultures.

The chain couples TRBV7-2 to TRBJ2-5; tentative D call: TRBD1 (6 bases). The sequenced material came from Tregs sorted from blood. The receptor's source is a human donor in good health. The CDR3 coding sequence is TGTGCCAGCAGTTTTACAGGGTTAGAGACCCAGTACTTC. Encoded protein: CASSFTGLETQYF.